What follows are 8 T cell receptor beta chains derived from one specimen sequenced in a study of blood T cell repertoires in COVID-19. TCRdb keeps only in-frame clones here, not all; method: immunoSEQ multiplex PCR. The repertoire holds 200,000 to 250,000 clones, with about four fifths as singletons. The sample consisted of peripheral blood. Receptor source: a woman of 80 years or more with COVID-19, enrolled during active disease.

The chain links TRBV5-4 to TRBJ1-3; no firm D call. V shed 4 bases and J shed 0 bases, with 17 bases lying between them. The CDR3 runs 17 residues. The V gene's germline CDR1 is SGHNT and CDR2 YYREEE (reference sequence). CDR3 amino acids: CASSRSPYYGSGNTIYF. The DNA of the CDR3 is TGTGCCAGCAGCCGATCCCCTTATTACGGCTCTGGAAACACCATATATTTT.

The chain combines TRBV5-1 with TRBJ2-7; 7 bases align to TRBD1. Germline V CDR1 and CDR2: SGHRS, YFSETQ. This CDR3 has 15 residues. With 3 bases clipped from V and 0 bases from J, the junction kept 6 bases outside the gene matches. CDR3 DNA: TGCGCCAGCAGCTACGAGGGACAGCTCTCCTACGAGCAGTACTTC. This encodes CASSYEGQLSYEQYF.

The chain combines TRBV11-3 with TRBJ1-2; TRBD1 might be the D (5 bases). This CDR3 region has 16 residues. Trimming took off 4 bases at V and 8 bases at J, with 23 bases between the two ends. Germline CDR1 reads SGHNT; CDR2 reads YENEEA. CDR3 DNA sequence: TGTGCCAGCAGCTCTCCGTCTGGTCCCCAGGGCGGAGGCTACACCTTC. The encoded protein is CASSSPSGPQGGGYTF.

The rearrangement joins TRBV27 to TRBJ2-4; D unclear. The CDR3 covers 13 residues. The V end lost 2 bases, the J end lost 14 bases, and 16 bases lay between the germline ends. The germline gives CDR1 MNHEY, CDR2 SMNVEV (reference sequence). This CDR3 is CASSLSRFELEYF. CDR3 sequence (DNA): TGTGCCAGCAGTTTAAGCCGGTTCGAACTGGAGTACTTC.

This clone was counted between two and nine times. The J gene is TRBJ1-2, the V gene TRBV5-1; 7 positions agree with TRBD1. This CDR3 spans 14 amino acids. Germline trimming cut 5 bases from V and 4 bases from J; bases unmatched to any gene: 8. Germline assignment: CDR1 SGHRS and CDR2 YFSETQ. The CDR3, as DNA: TGCGCCAGCAGGGAACAGGGGATGAGCTATGGCTACACCTTC. This gives the protein CASREQGMSYGYTF.

The rearrangement links TRBV28 to TRBJ1-5; D remains unclear. The CDR3 has 14 residues. Germline-derived CDR1 and CDR2 are MDHEN and SYDVKM. The V gene lost 8 bases and the J gene lost 4 bases, with 15 bases spanning the gap. CDR3 DNA: TGTGCCAGCTCCCTGCAGAGGGTTAATCAGCCCCAGCATTTT. Protein sequence: CASSLQRVNQPQHF.

This chain joins TRBV25-1 and TRBJ2-1; a weak D match, TRBD2 (6 bases). This CDR3 region has 18 residues. Trimming stripped 7 bases from V and 2 bases from J, with 24 bases between. Germline CDR1 and CDR2: MGHDK and SYGVNS. CDR3 in DNA: TGTGCCAGCATGGTTAGCGGAGGGCCCGACACCACCTACAATGAGCAGTTCTTC. Protein: CASMVSGGPDTTYNEQFF.

The CDR3 protein is CASSYSLVAGSSYNEQFF. The CDR3 coding sequence is TGTGCCAGCAGCTACAGCTTAGTTGCCGGGAGCTCCTACAATGAGCAGTTCTTC. The V call is TRBV5-8, the J call TRBJ2-1; the D gene is possibly TRBD2 (6 bases). CDR1 and CDR2 from the germline V gene are SGHTS and YDEGEE. The CDR3 length is 18 residues. Trimming cost V 3 bases and J 0 bases, with 19 bases left between them.